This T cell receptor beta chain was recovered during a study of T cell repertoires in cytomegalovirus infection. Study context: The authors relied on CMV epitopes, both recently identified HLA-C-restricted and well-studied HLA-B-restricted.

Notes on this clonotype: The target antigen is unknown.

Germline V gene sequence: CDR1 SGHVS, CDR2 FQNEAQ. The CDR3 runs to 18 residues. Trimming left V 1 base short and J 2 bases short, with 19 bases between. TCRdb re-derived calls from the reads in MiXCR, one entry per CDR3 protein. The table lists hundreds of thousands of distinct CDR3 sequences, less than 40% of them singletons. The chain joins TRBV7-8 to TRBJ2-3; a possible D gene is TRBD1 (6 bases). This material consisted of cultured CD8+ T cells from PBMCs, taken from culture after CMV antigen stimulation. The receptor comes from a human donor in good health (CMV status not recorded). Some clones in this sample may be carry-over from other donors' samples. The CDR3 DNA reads TGTGCCAGCAGCTTAGAGAGAGGGGGACATGGTGACACAGATACGCAGTATTTT. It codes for CASSLERGGHGDTDTQYF. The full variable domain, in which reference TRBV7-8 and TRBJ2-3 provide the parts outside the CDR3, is GAGVSQSPRYKVAKRGQDVALRCDPISGHVSLFWYQQALGQGPEFLTYFQNEAQLDKSGLPSDRFFAERPEGSVSTLKIQRTQQEDSAVYLCASSLERGGHGDTDTQYFGPGTRLTVL.